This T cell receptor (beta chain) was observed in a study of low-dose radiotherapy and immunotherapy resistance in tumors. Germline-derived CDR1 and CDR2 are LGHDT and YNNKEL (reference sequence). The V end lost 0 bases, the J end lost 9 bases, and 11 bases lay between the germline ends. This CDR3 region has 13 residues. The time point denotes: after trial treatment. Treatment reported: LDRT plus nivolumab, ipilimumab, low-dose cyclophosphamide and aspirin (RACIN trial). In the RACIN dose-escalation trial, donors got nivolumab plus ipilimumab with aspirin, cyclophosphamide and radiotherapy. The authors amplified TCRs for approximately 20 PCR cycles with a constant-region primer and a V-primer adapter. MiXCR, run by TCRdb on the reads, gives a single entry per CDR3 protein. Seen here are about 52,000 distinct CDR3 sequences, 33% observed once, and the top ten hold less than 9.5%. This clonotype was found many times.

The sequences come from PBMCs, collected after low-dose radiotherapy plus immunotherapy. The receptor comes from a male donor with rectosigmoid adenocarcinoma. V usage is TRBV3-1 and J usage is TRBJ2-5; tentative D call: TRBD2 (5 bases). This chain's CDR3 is CASSQDSWRSQYF. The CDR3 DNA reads TGTGCCAGCAGCCAAGATTCATGGAGGTCCCAGTACTTC.